The 21 T cell receptor beta chains listed next were all sequenced from one sample in a study of identical twins (dated by TCRdb to about 2016). Receptor libraries were prepared by 5' RACE. The listed sequencing device is Illumina HiSeq 2000. In TCRdb, the public reads were trimmed at Q25 with fastp and aligned with MiXCR, with productive beta chains retained. Merged by CDR3 protein, the rows form single entries marked with the most common genes and DNA. Present in this sample are about 730,000 distinct CDR3 sequences, 21% of which were seen just once. The ten biggest clones cover approximately 4.3% of the sample. These data were also reused for a study on T cells expressing NK-cell markers.

The sample taken for sequencing was PBMCs. The receptors originated from a woman aged 18-29 years in good health.

This clonotype appeared once. CDR3 nucleotides: TGTGCCAGCAGAGCTGGGCAATATCCCAGCGGGAGTGCCTACGAGCAGTACTTC. Its protein product is CASRAGQYPSGSAYEQYF. The chain joins TRBV6-2 or TRBV6-3 to TRBJ2-7; 8 bases align to TRBD2. CDR1 and CDR2 (germline): MNHEY, SVGEGT. The V and J ends lost 6 bases and 2 bases, in that order; junction bases with no gene match: 18. The CDR3 has 18 amino acids.

The chain links TRBV6-5 to TRBJ2-1; tentative D call: TRBD1 (5 bases). This CDR3 is built from 17 residues. V lost 0 bases and J 0 bases, leaving 12 bases between the germline ends. CDR1 MNHEY and CDR2 SVGAGI come from the germline V gene. The CDR3 DNA reads as TGTGCCAGCAGTTACTCGAGACAGTCCTACTCCTACAATGAGCAGTTCTTC. Its translation is CASSYSRQSYSYNEQFF.

The gene calls are TRBV5-1 and TRBJ2-2, with 13 bases matching TRBD2. Germline-derived CDR1 and CDR2 are SGHRS and YFSETQ. The CDR3 has 17 amino acids. V dropped 4 bases and J dropped 3; count of bases not matched to a gene: 6. This chain's CDR3 is CASSPRLAGGYTGELFF. The CDR3, as DNA: TGCGCCAGCAGCCCACGACTAGCGGGGGGCTACACCGGGGAGCTGTTTTTT.

This clonotype was observed a handful of times. The V and J genes are TRBV6-1 and TRBJ2-1; perhaps TRBD2 as D (7 bases). This CDR3 region has 14 residues. Deletions cut 4 bases from V and 9 bases from J, with 16 bases between. Germline V CDR1 and CDR2: MNHNS, SASEGT. CDR3 nucleotide sequence: TGTGCCAGCAGTGTACCTGGGGGCGGGGGTGAGCAGTTCTTC. This codes for CASSVPGGGGEQFF.

The CDR3 region is CASSFARGGELFF. CDR3 in DNA: TGTGCCAGCAGCTTCGCTCGTGGGGGGGAGCTGTTTTTT. V gene TRBV7-8 combines with J gene TRBJ2-2; no reliable D call. The V gene lost 3 bases and the J gene lost 8 bases, with 10 bases spanning the gap. This CDR3 has 13 residues. Germline assignment: CDR1 SGHVS and CDR2 FQNEAQ.

Many counts were recorded for this clonotype. V and J are TRBV9 and TRBJ2-7, with TRBD2 matching 7 bases. From germline, CDR1 is SGDLS and CDR2 YYNGEE. CDR3 size: 14 residues. Trimming cost V 3 bases and J 5 bases; bases outside gene matches: 8. CDR3 nucleotides: TGTGCCAGCAGCGGACAAGAAGCGGGAAACGAGCAGTACTTC. It codes for CASSGQEAGNEQYF.

This chain joins TRBV12-5 and TRBJ2-2, with D maybe TRBD2 (6 bases). Germline CDR1 LGHNT, CDR2 FRNRAP. The CDR3 is made up of 14 amino acids. The V end lost 9 bases, the J end lost 0 bases, and 11 bases lay between the germline ends. The CDR3 coding sequence is TGTGCTAGCCGCCCTAGCGCGAACACCGGGGAGCTGTTTTTT. It yields the protein CASRPSANTGELFF.

This clonotype was detected ten times or more. V is TRBV5-4 and J is TRBJ1-1, with a tentative D call TRBD1 (5 bases). Germline CDR1 and CDR2: SGHNT and YYREEE (reference sequence). CDR3 size: 14 residues. The V gene lost 0 bases and the J gene lost 5 bases, with 11 bases spanning the gap. CDR3 in DNA: TGTGCCAGCAGCTTGGATAACGGGGGAACTGAAGCTTTCTTT. Translated, it gives CASSLDNGGTEAFF.

There are a few counts of this clonotype. The rearrangement links TRBV6-1 to TRBJ2-5; TRBD2 matches at 14 bases. This CDR3 has 17 residues. The V and J ends lost 5 bases and 3 bases, in that order; junction bases with no gene match: 8. Germline CDR1 MNHNS, CDR2 SASEGT. The CDR3 region is CASSPLGTSGREETQYF. The CDR3, as DNA: TGTGCCAGCAGTCCTCTCGGGACTAGCGGGAGAGAAGAGACCCAGTACTTC.

The chain carries TRBV4-3 and TRBJ2-7, with D possibly being TRBD2 (5 bases). The CDR3 sequence is 16 residues long. V was shortened by 0 bases and J by 4 bases, with 16 bases between the two germline ends. Germline CDR1 reads LGHNA; CDR2 reads YSLEER. The CDR3 is CASSQERAARPYEQYF. Here the CDR3 DNA reads TGCGCCAGCAGCCAAGAGAGGGCTGCTAGACCTTACGAGCAGTACTTC.

This clonotype has more than one count but fewer than ten. The rearrangement links TRBV7-2 to TRBJ2-1; 7 bases agree with TRBD2. J was trimmed by 3 bases and V by 3 bases; bases with no gene match: 5. Germline loops: CDR1 SGHTA, CDR2 FQGNSA. The CDR3 has 15 amino acids. In nucleotides, the CDR3 is TGTGCCAGCAGCTTGGCTAGCGGAGACTACAATGAGCAGTTCTTC. Amino acid sequence: CASSLASGDYNEQFF.

The table lists this clonotype with a few counts. The chain is built from TRBV3-1 and TRBJ2-7; D is perhaps TRBD1 (6 bases). The CDR3 loop spans 13 amino acids. In germline, CDR1 is LGHDT, CDR2 YNNKEL (reference sequence). Trimming left V 4 bases short and J 3 bases short, with 10 bases between. The chain's CDR3 is CASSRGGNYEQYF. The CDR3 coding sequence is TGTGCCAGCAGCCGAGGGGGTAACTACGAGCAGTACTTC.

The rearrangement joins TRBV20-1 to TRBJ1-4; possible D gene TRBD1, 5 bases. V was cut by 1 base and J by 6 bases, with 12 bases left in between. The CDR3 has 14 amino acids. CDR1 and CDR2 (germline): DFQATT, SNEGSKA (reference sequence). The CDR3 DNA is TGCAGTGCTAGAGTCAGGACGGGGGATGAAAAACTGTTTTTT. It translates to CSARVRTGDEKLFF.

DNA of the CDR3: TGTGCCAGCAGCTTAGGAGGGGTAGACACTGAAGCTTTCTTT. Amino acid sequence: CASSLGGVDTEAFF. The V and J genes are TRBV7-6 and TRBJ1-1, with D possibly matching TRBD1 (5 bases). V lost 1 base, J lost 3 bases, and 9 bases lay in between. CDR1 is SGHVS, CDR2 FNYEAQ, per germline. This CDR3 contains 14 residues.

This clonotype came up a few times. J is TRBJ2-2 and V is TRBV10-3; D unresolved. The germline V gene has CDR1 ENHRY and CDR2 SYGVKD. The CDR3 consists of 14 residues. V was clipped by 4 bases and J by 4 bases, with 10 bases between them. The CDR3 DNA follows: TGTGCCATCAGTGCGAGTCACGCCACCGGGGAGCTGTTTTTT. Encoded protein: CAISASHATGELFF.

This clonotype has only one observation. V and J are TRBV9 and TRBJ1-2, with D possibly being TRBD1 (6 bases). The V gene lost 3 bases and the J gene lost 2 bases, with 11 bases spanning the gap. Germline V gives CDR1 SGDLS, CDR2 YYNGEE. This CDR3 region has 14 residues. CDR3 coding DNA: TGTGCCAGCAGCGGATTTAGGGGGAACTATGGCTACACCTTC. Translation gives CASSGFRGNYGYTF.

This chain links TRBV11-2 with TRBJ2-7, with TRBD1 matching over 7 bases. The CDR3 spans 15 residues. In germline, CDR1 is SGHAT, CDR2 FQNNGV. Germline trimming cut 5 bases from V and 1 base from J; bases unmatched to any gene: 8. Here the CDR3 DNA reads TGTGCCAGCAGCCCCTTTAGGGGGCGATCCTACGAGCAGTACTTC. Encoded protein: CASSPFRGRSYEQYF. The full variable domain, with the rest looked up from reference TRBV11-2 and TRBJ2-7, is EAGVAQSPRYKIIEKRQSVAFWCNPISGHATLYWYQQILGQGPKLLIQFQNNGVVDDSQLPKDRFSAERLKGVDSTLKIQPAKLEDSAVYLCASSPFRGRSYEQYFGPGTRLTVT.

This chain uses TRBV15 with TRBJ2-2; weak D call: TRBD1 (7 bases). CDR1 is LNHNV, CDR2 YYDKDF, per germline (reference sequence). The CDR3 sequence is 15 residues long. Between the trimmed V and J ends, which lost 5 bases and 2 bases, there was a span of 12 bases. This CDR3 reads CATSGGTVNTGELFF. CDR3 coding DNA: TGTGCCACCAGCGGGGGGACAGTAAACACCGGGGAGCTGTTTTTT. Filled out from reference TRBV15 and TRBJ2-2, the complete variable domain reads DAMVIQNPRYQVTQFGKPVTLSCSQTLNHNVMYWYQQKSSQAPKLLFHYYDKDFNNEADTPDNFQSRRPNTSFCFLDIRSPGLGDTAMYLCATSGGTVNTGELFFGEGSRLTVL.

V gene TRBV11-2 combines with J gene TRBJ2-1; 7 bases are a match to TRBD2. Losses at the gene ends were 4 bases for V and 2 bases for J; bases not matched to a gene: 14. Per the germline V gene, CDR1 is SGHAT and CDR2 is FQNNGV. The CDR3 totals 18 residues. The CDR3 nucleotides are TGTGCCAGCAGCTCCCTCGGGCGGAGCGGGGCCGCCTACAATGAGCAGTTCTTC. It translates to CASSSLGRSGAAYNEQFF.

There are many counts of this clonotype. V is TRBV29-1 and J is TRBJ2-4, with 12 nucleotides matching TRBD2. V lost 5 bases and J lost 1; bases outside the gene matches: 9. Germline V lookup: CDR1 SQVTM, CDR2 ANQGSEA. This CDR3 contains 17 residues. CDR3 region: CSVSTSGSPWAKNIQYF. The CDR3 nucleotides read TGCAGCGTTTCGACTAGCGGGAGTCCCTGGGCCAAAAACATTCAGTACTTC. Based on the CDR3 plus reference TRBV29-1 and TRBJ2-4, the full variable domain is SAVISQKPSRDICQRGTSLTIQCQVDSQVTMMFWYRQQPGQSLTLIATANQGSEATYESGFVIDKFPISRPNLTFSTLTVSNMSPEDSSIYLCSVSTSGSPWAKNIQYFGAGTRLSVL.

The V call is TRBV5-1, the J call TRBJ2-1; D might be TRBD1 (6 bases). The germline V gene has CDR1 SGHRS and CDR2 YFSETQ. V dropped 4 bases and J dropped 0 bases, with 11 bases sitting between them. The length of the CDR3 is 15 residues. CDR3 residues: CASSPRDISYNEQFF. CDR3 bases: TGCGCCAGCAGCCCCCGGGACATCTCCTACAATGAGCAGTTCTTC.